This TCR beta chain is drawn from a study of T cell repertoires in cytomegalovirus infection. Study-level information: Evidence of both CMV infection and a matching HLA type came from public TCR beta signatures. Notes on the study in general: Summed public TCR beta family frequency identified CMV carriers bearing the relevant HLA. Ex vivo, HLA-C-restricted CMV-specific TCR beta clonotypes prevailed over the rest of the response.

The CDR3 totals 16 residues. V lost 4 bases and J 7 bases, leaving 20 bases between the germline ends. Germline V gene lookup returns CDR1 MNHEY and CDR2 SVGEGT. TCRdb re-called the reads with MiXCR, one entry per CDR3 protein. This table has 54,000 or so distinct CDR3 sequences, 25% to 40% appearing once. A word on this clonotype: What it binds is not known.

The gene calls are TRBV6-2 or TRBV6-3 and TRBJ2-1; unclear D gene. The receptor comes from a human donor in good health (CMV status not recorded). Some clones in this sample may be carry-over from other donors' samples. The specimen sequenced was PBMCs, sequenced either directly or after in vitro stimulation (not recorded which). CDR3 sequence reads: CASSLRGPSLMNEQFF. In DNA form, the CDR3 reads TGTGCCAGCAGTTTGCGAGGCCCATCCCTTATGAATGAGCAGTTCTTC.